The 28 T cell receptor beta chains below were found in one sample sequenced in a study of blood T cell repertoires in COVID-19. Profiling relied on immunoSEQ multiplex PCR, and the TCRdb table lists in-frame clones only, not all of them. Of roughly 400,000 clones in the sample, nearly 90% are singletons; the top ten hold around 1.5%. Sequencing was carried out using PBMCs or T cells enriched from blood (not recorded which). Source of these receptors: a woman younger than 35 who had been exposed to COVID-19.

Here the CDR3 reads CASRRAGGAEGNSPLHF. CDR3 DNA sequence: TGTGCCAGCCGGAGGGCGGGGGGGGCCGAAGGCAATTCACCCCTCCACTTT. J is TRBJ1-6 and V is TRBV5-5; TRBD1 is a possible D gene (6 bases). This CDR3 region has 17 residues. Trimming took off 7 bases at V and 7 bases at J, with 24 bases between the two ends. Germline V gives CDR1 SGHKS, CDR2 YYEKEE (reference sequence).

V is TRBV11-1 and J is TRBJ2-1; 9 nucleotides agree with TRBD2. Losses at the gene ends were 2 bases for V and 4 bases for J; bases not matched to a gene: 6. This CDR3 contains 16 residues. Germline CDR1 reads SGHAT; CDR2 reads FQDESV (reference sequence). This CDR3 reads CASSLRLAALYNEQFF. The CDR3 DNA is TGTGCCAGCAGCTTAAGACTAGCGGCTTTATACAATGAGCAGTTCTTC.

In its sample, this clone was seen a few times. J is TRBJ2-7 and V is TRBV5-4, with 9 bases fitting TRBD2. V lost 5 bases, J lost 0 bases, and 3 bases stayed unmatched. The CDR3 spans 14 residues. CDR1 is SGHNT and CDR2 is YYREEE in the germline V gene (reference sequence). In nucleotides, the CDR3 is TGTGCCAGCAGGTCAGCGGGAGGCTCCTACGAGCAGTACTTC. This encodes CASRSAGGSYEQYF.

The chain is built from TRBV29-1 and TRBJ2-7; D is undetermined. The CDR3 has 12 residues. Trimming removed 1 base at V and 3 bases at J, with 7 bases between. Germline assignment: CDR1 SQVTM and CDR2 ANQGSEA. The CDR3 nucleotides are TGCAGCGTTGAAGGGGCAATCTACGAGCAGTACTTC. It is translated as CSVEGAIYEQYF.

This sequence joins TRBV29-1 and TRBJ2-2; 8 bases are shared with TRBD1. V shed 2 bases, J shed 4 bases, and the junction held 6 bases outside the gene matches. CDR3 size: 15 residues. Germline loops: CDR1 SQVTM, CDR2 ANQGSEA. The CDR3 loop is CSVERTGRGTGELFF. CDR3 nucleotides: TGCAGCGTTGAAAGGACAGGGCGGGGCACCGGGGAGCTGTTTTTT.

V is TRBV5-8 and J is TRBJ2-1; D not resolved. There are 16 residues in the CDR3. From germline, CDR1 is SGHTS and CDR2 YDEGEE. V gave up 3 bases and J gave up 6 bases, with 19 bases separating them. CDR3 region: CASSYDGLATFNEQFF. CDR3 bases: TGTGCCAGCAGCTATGATGGGTTAGCTACGTTCAATGAGCAGTTCTTC. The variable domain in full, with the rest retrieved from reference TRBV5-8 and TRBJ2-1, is EAGVTQSPTHLIKTRGQQATLRCSPISGHTSVYWYQQALGLGLQFLLWYDEGEERNRGNFPPRFSGRQFPNYSSELNVNALELEDSALYLCASSYDGLATFNEQFFGPGTRLTVL.

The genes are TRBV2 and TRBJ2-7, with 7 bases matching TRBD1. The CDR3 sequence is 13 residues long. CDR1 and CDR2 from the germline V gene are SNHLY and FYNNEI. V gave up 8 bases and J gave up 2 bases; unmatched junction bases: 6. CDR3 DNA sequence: TGTGCCAGCTGGGACAGTAAACCCTACGAGCAGTACTTC. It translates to CASWDSKPYEQYF.

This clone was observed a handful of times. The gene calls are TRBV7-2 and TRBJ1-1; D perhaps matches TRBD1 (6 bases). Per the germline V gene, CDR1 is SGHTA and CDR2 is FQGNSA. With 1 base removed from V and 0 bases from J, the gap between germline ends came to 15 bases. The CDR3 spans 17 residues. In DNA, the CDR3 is TGTGCCAGCAGCTTAGGCTCAGGGGCTAATATGAACACTGAAGCTTTCTTT. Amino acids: CASSLGSGANMNTEAFF.

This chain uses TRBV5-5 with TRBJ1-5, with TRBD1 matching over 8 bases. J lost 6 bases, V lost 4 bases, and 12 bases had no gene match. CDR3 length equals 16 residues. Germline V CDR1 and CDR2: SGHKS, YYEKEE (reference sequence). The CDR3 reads CASSQGASRGSQPQHF. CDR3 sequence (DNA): TGTGCCAGCAGCCAGGGGGCCTCCAGGGGGAGTCAGCCCCAGCATTTT. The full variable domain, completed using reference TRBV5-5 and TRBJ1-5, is DAGVTQSPTHLIKTRGQQVTLRCSPISGHKSVSWYQQVLGQGPQFIFQYYEKEERGRGNFPDRFSARQFPNYSSELNVNALLLGDSALYLCASSQGASRGSQPQHFGDGTRLSIL.

CDR3 in amino acids: CASSVWEEEGSPLHF. CDR3 DNA: TGTGCCAGCAGCGTTTGGGAAGAAGAGGGTTCACCCCTCCACTTT. The chain carries TRBV9 and TRBJ1-6; no clear D gene. From germline, CDR1 is SGDLS and CDR2 YYNGEE. V was trimmed by 2 bases and J by 9 bases, leaving 15 bases between them. This CDR3 contains 15 residues.

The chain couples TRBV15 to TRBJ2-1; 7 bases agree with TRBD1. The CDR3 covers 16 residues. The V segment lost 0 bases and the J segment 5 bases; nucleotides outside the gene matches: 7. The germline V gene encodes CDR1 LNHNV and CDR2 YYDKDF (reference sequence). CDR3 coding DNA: TGTGCCACCAGCAGAGACAGGGGGAATCAAGACAATGAGCAGTTCTTC. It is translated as CATSRDRGNQDNEQFF.

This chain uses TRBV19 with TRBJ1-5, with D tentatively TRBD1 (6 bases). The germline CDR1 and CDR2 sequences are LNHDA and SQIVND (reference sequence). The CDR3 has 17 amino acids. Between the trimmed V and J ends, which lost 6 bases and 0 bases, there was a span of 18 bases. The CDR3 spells CASRTGGPFYSNQPQHF. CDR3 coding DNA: TGTGCCAGTAGGACAGGAGGTCCGTTTTATAGCAATCAGCCCCAGCATTTT. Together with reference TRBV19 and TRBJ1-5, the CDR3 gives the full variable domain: DGGITQSPKYLFRKEGQNVTLSCEQNLNHDAMYWYRQDPGQGLRLIYYSQIVNDFQKGDIAEGYSVSREKKESFPLTVTSAQKNPTAFYLCASRTGGPFYSNQPQHFGDGTRLSIL.

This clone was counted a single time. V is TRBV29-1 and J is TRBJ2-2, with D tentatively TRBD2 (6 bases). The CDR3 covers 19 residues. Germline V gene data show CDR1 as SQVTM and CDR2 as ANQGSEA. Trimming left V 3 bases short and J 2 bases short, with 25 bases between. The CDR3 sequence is CSVDGIGLGRGGNTGELFF. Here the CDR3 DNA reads TGCAGCGTTGATGGTATCGGGTTAGGGCGGGGAGGAAACACCGGGGAGCTGTTTTTT.

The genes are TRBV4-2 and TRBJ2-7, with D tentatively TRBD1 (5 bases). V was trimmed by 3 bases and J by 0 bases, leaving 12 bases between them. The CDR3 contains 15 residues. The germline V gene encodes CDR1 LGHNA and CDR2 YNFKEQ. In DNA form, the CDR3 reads TGTGCCAGCAGCCAGTATCAGGGCTACTCCTACGAGCAGTACTTC. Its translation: CASSQYQGYSYEQYF.

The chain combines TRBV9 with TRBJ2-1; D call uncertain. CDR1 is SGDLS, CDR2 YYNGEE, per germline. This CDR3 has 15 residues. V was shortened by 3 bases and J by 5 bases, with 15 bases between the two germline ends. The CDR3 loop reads CASSARNLVHNEQFF. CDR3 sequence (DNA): TGTGCCAGCAGCGCCAGGAATCTCGTACACAATGAGCAGTTCTTC.

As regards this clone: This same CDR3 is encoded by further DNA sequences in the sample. CDR3: CASSVGGGNQPQHF. The CDR3 DNA reads as TGTGCCAGCAGCGTTGGGGGGGGAAATCAGCCCCAGCATTTT. The V call is TRBV9, the J call TRBJ1-5; possibly TRBD1 for D (5 bases). Trimming pared 2 bases from V and 4 bases from J, leaving 10 bases between. This CDR3 contains 14 residues. Germline V lookup: CDR1 SGDLS, CDR2 YYNGEE.

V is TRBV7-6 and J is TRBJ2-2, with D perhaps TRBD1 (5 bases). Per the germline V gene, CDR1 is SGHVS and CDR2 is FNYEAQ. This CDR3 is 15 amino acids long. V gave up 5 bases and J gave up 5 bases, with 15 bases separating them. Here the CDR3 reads CASSPGFDRTGELFF. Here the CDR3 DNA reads TGTGCCAGCAGCCCCGGCTTCGACAGAACCGGGGAGCTGTTTTTT.

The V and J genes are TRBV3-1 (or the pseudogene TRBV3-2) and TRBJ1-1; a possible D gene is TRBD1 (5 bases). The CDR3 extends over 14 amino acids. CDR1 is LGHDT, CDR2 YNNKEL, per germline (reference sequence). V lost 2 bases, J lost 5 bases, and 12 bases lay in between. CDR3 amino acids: CASSQRQPGTEAFF. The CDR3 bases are TGTGCCAGCAGCCAACGACAGCCTGGGACTGAAGCTTTCTTT.

In DNA form, the CDR3 reads TGTGCCAGCAGCGCAAAAGCAGGGGGCGCGAATCCCGAAGCTTTCTTT. Its protein product is CASSAKAGGANPEAFF. The chain combines TRBV9 with TRBJ1-1, with 8 positions matching TRBD1. Losses at the gene ends were 3 bases for V and 8 bases for J; bases not matched to a gene: 15. This CDR3 has 16 amino acids. The V gene's germline CDR1 is SGDLS and CDR2 YYNGEE. Looking up the rest from reference TRBV9 and TRBJ1-1 gives the full variable domain: DSGVTQTPKHLITATGQRVTLRCSPRSGDLSVYWYQQSLDQGLQFLIQYYNGEERAKGNILERFSAQQFPDLHSELNLSSLELGDSALYFCASSAKAGGANPEAFFGQGTRLTVV.

The CDR3 nucleotides are TGTGCCAGCAGCCCCGGGACAGAAGTCTACGAGCAGTACTTC. Amino acids: CASSPGTEVYEQYF. The chain employs TRBV7-6 and TRBJ2-7; 7 positions agree with TRBD1. Germline assignment: CDR1 SGHVS and CDR2 FNYEAQ. The CDR3 contains 14 residues. The V segment lost 5 bases and the J segment 3 bases; nucleotides outside the gene matches: 7. Based on the CDR3 plus reference TRBV7-6 and TRBJ2-7, the full variable domain is GAGVSQSPRYKVTKRGQDVALRCDPISGHVSLYWYRQALGQGPEFLTYFNYEAQQDKSGLPNDRFSAERPEGSISTLTIQRTEQRDSAMYRCASSPGTEVYEQYFGPGTRLTVT.

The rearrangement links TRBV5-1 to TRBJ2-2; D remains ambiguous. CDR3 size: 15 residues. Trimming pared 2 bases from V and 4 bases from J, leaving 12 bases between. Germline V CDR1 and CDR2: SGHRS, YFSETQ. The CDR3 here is CASSFAVSGTGELFF. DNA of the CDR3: TGCGCCAGCAGCTTCGCCGTCTCGGGCACCGGGGAGCTGTTTTTT.

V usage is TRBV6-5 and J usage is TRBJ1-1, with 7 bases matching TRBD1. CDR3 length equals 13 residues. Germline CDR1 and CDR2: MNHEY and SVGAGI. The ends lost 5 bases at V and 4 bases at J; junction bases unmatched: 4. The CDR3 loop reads CASSPGGSTEAFF. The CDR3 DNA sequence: TGTGCCAGCAGTCCAGGGGGGAGCACTGAAGCTTTCTTT.

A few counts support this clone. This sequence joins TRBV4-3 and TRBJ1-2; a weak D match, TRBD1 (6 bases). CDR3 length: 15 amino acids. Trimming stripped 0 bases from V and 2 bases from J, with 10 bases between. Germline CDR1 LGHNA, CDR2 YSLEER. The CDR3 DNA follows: TGCGCCAGCAGCCAAGAAGGCAGGGGAAACTATGGCTACACCTTC. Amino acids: CASSQEGRGNYGYTF.

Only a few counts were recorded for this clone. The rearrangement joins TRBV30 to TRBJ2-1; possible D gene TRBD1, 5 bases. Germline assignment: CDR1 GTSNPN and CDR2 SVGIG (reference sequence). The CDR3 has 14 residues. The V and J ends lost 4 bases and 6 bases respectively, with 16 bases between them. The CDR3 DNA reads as TGTGCCTGGAACGCGGATTCTAGGGGCAATGAGCAGTTCTTC. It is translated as CAWNADSRGNEQFF.

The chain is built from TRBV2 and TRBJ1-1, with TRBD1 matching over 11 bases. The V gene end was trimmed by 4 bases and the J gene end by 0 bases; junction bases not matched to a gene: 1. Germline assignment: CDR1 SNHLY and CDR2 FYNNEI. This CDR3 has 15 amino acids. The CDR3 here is CASSGTGGMNTEAFF. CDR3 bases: TGTGCCAGCAGTGGGACAGGGGGCATGAACACTGAAGCTTTCTTT.

The CDR3 is CATQPGLAGGWGYNEQFF. CDR3 in DNA: TGTGCCACACAACCGGGACTAGCGGGGGGATGGGGCTACAATGAGCAGTTCTTC. V and J are TRBV28 and TRBJ2-1; the match to TRBD2 covers 15 bases. CDR1 and CDR2 from the germline V gene are MDHEN and SYDVKM. J gave up 3 bases and V 10 bases, and 13 bases lay outside the gene matches. CDR3 length: 18 amino acids.

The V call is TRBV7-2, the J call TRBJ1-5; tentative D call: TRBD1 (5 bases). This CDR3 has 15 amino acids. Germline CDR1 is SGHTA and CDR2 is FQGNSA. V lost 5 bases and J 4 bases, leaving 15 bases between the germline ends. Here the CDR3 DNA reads TGTGCCAGCAGCCTCCCAGGGTTTCGGAATCAGCCCCAGCATTTT. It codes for CASSLPGFRNQPQHF. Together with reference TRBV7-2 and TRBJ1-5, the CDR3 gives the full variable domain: GAGVSQSPSNKVTEKGKDVELRCDPISGHTALYWYRQSLGQGLEFLIYFQGNSAPDKSGLPSDRFSAERTGGSVSTLTIQRTQQEDSAVYLCASSLPGFRNQPQHFGDGTRLSIL.

CDR3 nucleotide sequence: TGTGCCAGCAGCTTAAGTGCCCCCCGGTGGGAGACCCAGTACTTC. Protein sequence: CASSLSAPRWETQYF. J is TRBJ2-5 and V is TRBV7-2; no clear D gene. The CDR3 length is 15 residues. Germline values: CDR1 SGHTA, CDR2 FQGNSA. V lost 2 bases to trimming and J lost 5 bases, with 15 bases between them.